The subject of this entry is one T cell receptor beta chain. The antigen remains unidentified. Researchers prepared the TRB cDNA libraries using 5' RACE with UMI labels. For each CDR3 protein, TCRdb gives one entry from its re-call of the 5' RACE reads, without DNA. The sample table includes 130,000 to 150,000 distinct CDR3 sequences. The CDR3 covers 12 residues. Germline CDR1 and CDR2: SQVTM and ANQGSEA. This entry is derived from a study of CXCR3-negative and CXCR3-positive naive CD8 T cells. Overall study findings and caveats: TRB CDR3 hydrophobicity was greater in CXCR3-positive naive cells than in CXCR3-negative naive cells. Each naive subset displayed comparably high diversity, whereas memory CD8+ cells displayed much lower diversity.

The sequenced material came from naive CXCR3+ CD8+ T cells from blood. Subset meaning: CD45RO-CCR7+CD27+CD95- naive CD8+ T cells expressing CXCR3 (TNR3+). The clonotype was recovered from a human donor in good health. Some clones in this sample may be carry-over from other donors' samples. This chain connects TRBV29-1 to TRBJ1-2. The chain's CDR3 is CSVDQRISGYTF.